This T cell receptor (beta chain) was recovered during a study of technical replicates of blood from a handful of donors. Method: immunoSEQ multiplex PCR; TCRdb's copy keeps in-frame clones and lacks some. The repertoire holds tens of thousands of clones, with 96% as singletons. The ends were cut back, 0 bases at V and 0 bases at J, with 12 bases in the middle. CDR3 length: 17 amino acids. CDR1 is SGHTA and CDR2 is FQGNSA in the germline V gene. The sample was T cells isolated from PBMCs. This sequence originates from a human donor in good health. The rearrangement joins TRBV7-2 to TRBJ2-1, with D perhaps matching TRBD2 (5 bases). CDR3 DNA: TGTGCCAGCAGCTTAGCAGTAGCGCCTCACTCCTACAATGAGCAGTTCTTC. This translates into CASSLAVAPHSYNEQFF.